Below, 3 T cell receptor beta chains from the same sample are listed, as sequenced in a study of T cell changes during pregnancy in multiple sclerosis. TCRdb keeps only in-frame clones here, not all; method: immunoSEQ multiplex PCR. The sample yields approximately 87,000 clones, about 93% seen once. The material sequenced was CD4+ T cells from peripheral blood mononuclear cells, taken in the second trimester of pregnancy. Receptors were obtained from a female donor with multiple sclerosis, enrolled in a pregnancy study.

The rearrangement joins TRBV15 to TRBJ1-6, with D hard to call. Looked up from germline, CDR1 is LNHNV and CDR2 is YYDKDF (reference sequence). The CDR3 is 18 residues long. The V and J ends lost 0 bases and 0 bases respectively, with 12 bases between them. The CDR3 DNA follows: TGTGCCACCAGCAGAGATCGTGTAGGGAGCTCCTATAATTCACCCCTCCACTTT. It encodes CATSRDRVGSSYNSPLHF.

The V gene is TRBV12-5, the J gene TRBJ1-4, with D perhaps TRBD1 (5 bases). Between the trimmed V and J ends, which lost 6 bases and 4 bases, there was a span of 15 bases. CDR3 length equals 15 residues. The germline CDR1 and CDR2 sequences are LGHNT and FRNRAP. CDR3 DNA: TGTGCTAGTGGCCCCGGGGGAATTATTAATGAAAAACTGTTTTTT. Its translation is CASGPGGIINEKLFF.

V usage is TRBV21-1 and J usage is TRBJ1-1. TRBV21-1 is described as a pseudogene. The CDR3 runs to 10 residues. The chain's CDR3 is CIGGRTEAFF. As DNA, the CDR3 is TGTATCGGAGGTCGAACTGAAGCTTTCTTT.